A selection of T cell receptor beta chains follows, all from one sample in a study of cytomegalovirus exposure and HLA in healthy donors. Only in-frame clones appear in the TCRdb table, and some are missing; sequencing was by immunoSEQ multiplex PCR. The table includes about 160,000 clones, approximately 70% detected once. Sequencing was performed on PBMCs. These receptors were taken from a young man in good health and CMV-seropositive. CDR3s include the opening cysteine and the closing phenylalanine or tryptophan. A D gene is named only where the DNA matches it firmly. Not all rows give a size; the values are once, few, many and, for expanded clones, a class.

clone_size: once
d_call: .
v_call: TRBV14
cdr3_length: 12
j_call: TRBJ2-1
cdr3_nt: TGTGCCAGCAGCCAGTCAGGGGTCGAGCAGTTCTTC
cdr3_aa: CASSQSGVEQFF

clone_size: .
d_call: TRBD2
v_call: TRBV28
cdr3_length: 17
j_call: TRBJ2-3
cdr3_nt: TGTGCCAGCAGTTCCTGGGGGGCGGGGGGCCACACAGATACGCAGTATTTT
cdr3_aa: CASSSWGAGGHTDTQYF

clone_size: .
d_call: TRBD2
v_call: TRBV2
cdr3_length: 15
j_call: TRBJ2-5
cdr3_nt: TGTGCCAGCAGTGAAGGGCTAGCGGGAGAAGAGACCCAGTACTTC
cdr3_aa: CASSEGLAGEETQYF

clone_size: .
d_call: TRBD2
v_call: TRBV7-2
cdr3_length: 14
j_call: TRBJ2-5
cdr3_nt: TGTGCCAGCAGCCCCTGGGGGGGCCAAGAGACCCAGTACTTC
cdr3_aa: CASSPWGGQETQYF

clone_size: .
d_call: TRBD1
v_call: TRBV4-2
cdr3_length: 16
j_call: TRBJ1-6
cdr3_nt: TGTGCCAGCAGCCAAGAAGGACAGGGTTATAATTCACCCCTCCACTTT
cdr3_aa: CASSQEGQGYNSPLHF

clone_size: once
d_call: TRBD1
v_call: TRBV6-5
cdr3_length: 13
j_call: TRBJ2-1
cdr3_nt: TGTGCCAGCAGACCGATACCGGGACAGGAGCAGTTCTTC
cdr3_aa: CASRPIPGQEQFF

clone_size: once
d_call: .
v_call: TRBV7-3
cdr3_length: 13
j_call: TRBJ1-5
cdr3_nt: TGTGCCAGCAGCTTAAATCCAGGACAGCCCCAGCATTTT
cdr3_aa: CASSLNPGQPQHF

clone_size: .
d_call: TRBD1
v_call: TRBV11-2
cdr3_length: 16
j_call: TRBJ2-5
cdr3_nt: TGTGCCAGCAGCTTAGTGACAGGGGGCTTGGGAGAGACCCAGTACTTC
cdr3_aa: CASSLVTGGLGETQYF

clone_size: .
d_call: .
v_call: TRBV5-6
cdr3_length: 16
j_call: TRBJ2-1
cdr3_nt: TGTGCCAGCAGCTTTCGGGAGAAGGGCTCCTACAATGAGCAGTTCTTC
cdr3_aa: CASSFREKGSYNEQFF

clone_size: few
d_call: .
v_call: TRBV28
cdr3_length: 11
j_call: TRBJ1-1
cdr3_nt: TGTGCCAGCACATGGAACACTGAAGCTTTCTTT
cdr3_aa: CASTWNTEAFF

clone_size: few
d_call: .
v_call: TRBV30
cdr3_length: 16
j_call: TRBJ1-6
cdr3_nt: TGTGCCTGGAGAACCGGGACATCTCCTTATAATTCACCCCTCCACTTT
cdr3_aa: CAWRTGTSPYNSPLHF

clone_size: .
d_call: TRBD2
v_call: TRBV13
cdr3_length: 16
j_call: TRBJ2-2
cdr3_nt: TGTGCCAGCAGCCCAGGACTAGCGGGCTCCCCGGTGGAGCTGTTTTTT
cdr3_aa: CASSPGLAGSPVELFF

clone_size: .
d_call: .
v_call: TRBV5-1
cdr3_length: 14
j_call: TRBJ1-1
cdr3_nt: TGCGCCAGCAGGATCGGAAGAGGAACATTCGAAGCTTTCTTT
cdr3_aa: CASRIGRGTFEAFF

clone_size: .
d_call: TRBD1
v_call: TRBV19
cdr3_length: 15
j_call: TRBJ1-5
cdr3_nt: TGTGCCAGTAGTCAGGGACAGGGGGCGAATCAGCCCCAGCATTTT
cdr3_aa: CASSQGQGANQPQHF

clone_size: few
d_call: .
v_call: TRBV14
cdr3_length: 15
j_call: TRBJ1-1
cdr3_nt: TGTGCCAGCAGCCAAGAAGGTCCGTTGCAGGGTACGGCTTTCTTT
cdr3_aa: CASSQEGPLQGTAFF

clone_size: .
d_call: .
v_call: TRBV4-1
cdr3_length: 15
j_call: TRBJ2-1
cdr3_nt: TGCGCCAGCAGCCAGACCGGGACTGGCTACAATGAGCAGTTCTTC
cdr3_aa: CASSQTGTGYNEQFF

clone_size: .
d_call: .
v_call: TRBV6-5
cdr3_length: 13
j_call: TRBJ2-5
cdr3_nt: TGTGCCAGCAGACCCGGACAGAGGCGGACCCAGTACTTC
cdr3_aa: CASRPGQRRTQYF

clone_size: .
d_call: .
v_call: TRBV11-2
cdr3_length: 12
j_call: TRBJ1-2
cdr3_nt: TGTGCCAGCAGTCATGGGGAGAGTGGCTACACCTTC
cdr3_aa: CASSHGESGYTF

clone_size: .
d_call: TRBD1
v_call: TRBV27
cdr3_length: 17
j_call: TRBJ2-1
cdr3_nt: TGTGCCAGCAGTCCCCTGGGACAACAGGGGGCCTACAATGAGCAGTTCTTC
cdr3_aa: CASSPLGQQGAYNEQFF

clone_size: .
d_call: TRBD1
v_call: TRBV10-3
cdr3_length: 15
j_call: TRBJ1-1
cdr3_nt: TGTGCCATCAGTAATAATACAGGGGTCTGGGCTGAAGCTTTCTTT
cdr3_aa: CAISNNTGVWAEAFF

clone_size: .
d_call: .
v_call: TRBV6-5
cdr3_length: 10
j_call: TRBJ1-5
cdr3_nt: TGTGCCAGGACTAATCAGCCCCAGCATTTT
cdr3_aa: CARTNQPQHF

clone_size: .
d_call: .
v_call: TRBV5-8
cdr3_length: 15
j_call: TRBJ2-3
cdr3_nt: TGTGCCAGCAGCTTGCGACAGGATTTCACAGATACGCAGTATTTT
cdr3_aa: CASSLRQDFTDTQYF

clone_size: .
d_call: TRBD1
v_call: TRBV27
cdr3_length: 14
j_call: TRBJ1-1
cdr3_nt: TGTGCCAGCAGGTTGACAGGGGGAGGCACTGAAGCTTTCTTT
cdr3_aa: CASRLTGGGTEAFF

clone_size: .
d_call: .
v_call: TRBV15
cdr3_length: 13
j_call: TRBJ1-5
cdr3_nt: TGTGCCACCAGCAGAGCCAGGGCTCAGCCCCAGCATTTT
cdr3_aa: CATSRARAQPQHF

clone_size: .
d_call: TRBD2
v_call: TRBV7-8
cdr3_length: 15
j_call: TRBJ2-5
cdr3_nt: TGTGCCAGCAGCTTGTATTCGGGGGGGCAAGAGACCCAGTACTTC
cdr3_aa: CASSLYSGGQETQYF

clone_size: .
d_call: TRBD1
v_call: TRBV30
cdr3_length: 13
j_call: TRBJ1-5
cdr3_nt: TGTGCCTGGAGCTCAGACAGGGATCAGCCCCAGCATTTT
cdr3_aa: CAWSSDRDQPQHF

clone_size: few
d_call: .
v_call: TRBV6-4
cdr3_length: 14
j_call: TRBJ2-1
cdr3_nt: TGTGCCAGCGGGCCGGGAGACGTGCACGGTGAGCAGTTCTTC
cdr3_aa: CASGPGDVHGEQFF

clone_size: .
d_call: TRBD2
v_call: TRBV30
cdr3_length: 13
j_call: TRBJ2-2
cdr3_nt: TGTGCCTGGAGTGTGGGGGGGTCCGGGGAGCTGTTTTTT
cdr3_aa: CAWSVGGSGELFF

clone_size: .
d_call: .
v_call: TRBV6-6
cdr3_length: 16
j_call: TRBJ1-4
cdr3_nt: TGTGCCAGCAGTTACTACACCTACAAGGGGCGAGAAAAACTGTTTTTT
cdr3_aa: CASSYYTYKGREKLFF